This T cell receptor (beta chain) was retrieved from a study of blood T cell repertoires in COVID-19. Study details: Whether acute or convalescent, the COVID-19 samples came from the United States, Italy and Spain. PBMCs, B-cell-depleted T cells, or T cells were the source of the cDNA or gDNA that made up the material.

The data were produced by immunoSEQ multiplex PCR, yet TCRdb's version contains in-frame clones alone and is incomplete. The data show around 91,000 clones, with 79% seen just once and 18% held by the top ten. V lost 4 bases and J lost 0, with 17 bases in between. In germline, CDR1 is SGHDT, CDR2 YYEEEE. This CDR3 has 16 residues. The clonotype was recovered from a woman older than 75 with active or convalescent COVID-19. The V gene is TRBV5-6, the J gene TRBJ2-7; possible D gene TRBD1, 6 bases. Sequenced material: peripheral blood. CDR3 region: CASSPAQGQFSYEQYF. For the CDR3, the DNA is TGTGCCAGCAGCCCCGCCCAAGGACAGTTCTCCTACGAGCAGTACTTC.